A single sample is the source of the 5 T cell receptor beta chains below, sequenced in a study of cytomegalovirus exposure and HLA in healthy donors. With 60 Vbeta and 13 Jbeta primers, the PCR was carried out. Data came from immunoSEQ multiplex PCR; TCRdb stores just in-frame clones and leaves some out. The table has 180,000 or so clones, 62% seen once. The specimen was PBMCs. The receptors originated from a man in his forties in good health and CMV-seronegative.

This rearrangement joins TRBV10-3 to TRBJ2-1; 16 positions agree with TRBD2. The V and J ends lost 0 bases and 8 bases, in that order; junction bases with no gene match: 1. This CDR3 region has 16 residues. The V gene's germline CDR1 is ENHRY and CDR2 SYGVKD. The CDR3 DNA reads as TGTGCCATCAGTGAGTCGGGACTAGCGGGAGGGGATGAGCAGTTCTTC. Translation gives CAISESGLAGGDEQFF.

The chain is built from TRBV18 and TRBJ2-2; D might be TRBD1 (5 bases). The V gene's germline CDR1 is KGHSH and CDR2 LQKENI. V lost 11 bases to trimming and J lost 2 bases, with 15 bases between them. The CDR3 runs to 14 residues. The CDR3 here is CAGAGQTNTGELFF. The CDR3 coding sequence is TGTGCCGGGGCCGGTCAGACAAACACCGGGGAGCTGTTTTTT. Together with reference TRBV18 and TRBJ2-2, the CDR3 gives the full variable domain: NAGVMQNPRHLVRRRGQEARLRCSPMKGHSHVYWYRQLPEEGLKFMVYLQKENIIDESGMPKERFSAEFPKEGPSILRIQQVVRGDSAAYFCAGAGQTNTGELFFGEGSRLTVL.

This sequence joins TRBV27 and TRBJ1-1; no clear D gene. The CDR3 contains 16 residues. Trimming left V 5 bases short and J 1 base short, with 17 bases between. Per germline, CDR1 MNHEY and CDR2 SMNVEV (reference sequence). The CDR3 sequence: CASSPSLGRKNTEAFF. The DNA for the CDR3 is TGTGCCAGCAGTCCCTCCCTGGGCCGGAAGAACACTGAAGCTTTCTTT.

The chain is built from TRBV25-1 and TRBJ1-1; a possible D gene is TRBD1 (6 bases). V was pared by 5 bases and J by 2 bases, with 12 bases between. Germline values: CDR1 MGHDK, CDR2 SYGVNS. This CDR3 is 14 amino acids long. Here the CDR3 reads CASSRGGTNTEAFF. DNA for the CDR3: TGTGCCAGCAGTAGGGGGGGAACTAACACTGAAGCTTTCTTT.

This clone was seen once. This rearrangement joins TRBV14 to TRBJ1-2; D ambiguous. Trimming took off 4 bases at V and 3 bases at J, with 9 bases between the two ends. Per germline, CDR1 SGHDN and CDR2 FVKESK. The CDR3 runs to 13 residues. CDR3 DNA: TGTGCCAGCAGCCCCTACGTATACTATGGCTACACCTTC. Translated: CASSPYVYYGYTF.